This T cell receptor beta chain was recovered during a study of T cell responses to AZD1222 COVID-19 vaccine. This table comes from immunoSEQ multiplex PCR, and its TCRdb copy is limited to in-frame clones, with some not included. Among roughly 93,000 clones listed, approximately 90% were seen once. This CDR3 has 15 amino acids. Trimming shortened V by 5 bases and J by 5 bases, and 18 bases separated the two germline ends. The germline gives CDR1 SGHRS, CDR2 YFSETQ. The V gene is TRBV5-1, the J gene TRBJ2-3; TRBD1 might be the D (5 bases). This material consisted of peripheral blood, taken 28 days after the second AZD1222 dose. This TCR derives from an adult who received the AZD1222 COVID-19 vaccine. CDR3 amino acids: CASSSRVAERDTQYF. Here the CDR3 DNA reads TGCGCCAGCAGTTCCAGGGTGGCCGAACGAGATACGCAGTATTTT. Variable domain in full (rest from reference TRBV5-1 and TRBJ2-3): KAGVTQTPRYLIKTRGQQVTLSCSPISGHRSVSWYQQTPGQGLQFLFEYFSETQRNKGNFPGRFSGRQFSNSRSEMNVSTLELGDSALYLCASSSRVAERDTQYFGPGTRLTVL.